The clone carrying this T cell receptor (beta chain) rates as medium-sized. Its target is not known. The genes and germline here are from mouse. The data derive from a study of tissue T cells after allogeneic stem cell transplantation. Notes on the study in general: Limitations included a small, clinically heterogeneous cohort and limited sampling depth. Few T cell clones were shared across patients, but motif clusters showed tissue-specific shared signatures. Anatomically similar tissues had similar TCR repertoires within each patient.

Assay used: immunoSEQ multiplex PCR; TCRdb lists only in-frame clones, some missing. The table shows roughly 7,800 clones, with approximately 35% occurring only once. The time point is: mouse harvest day 14 after allogeneic transplant. Each mouse received 10^7 T-cell-depleted marrow cells plus 10^6 splenic CD5+ T cells by tail vein. B6 (H2b) cells into BALB/c (H2d) mice; tissues taken at day 7 or 14. The source is a female BALB/c mouse given C57BL/6 T cells with graft-versus-host disease after an allogeneic hematopoietic cell transplant. The material sequenced was skin.

CDR3 amino acids: CASSFQGERNTLYF. Incomplete CDR3 DNA: TGTGCAAGCAGCTTCCAGGGAGAGAGGAACACCTTGTAC. The chain combines TRBV16 with TRBJ2-4; D perhaps matches TRBD1 (5 bases). Read coverage stops 1 residue before the CDR3 terminus; the germline J gene supplies the remainder. Trimming shortened V by 3 bases and J by 6 bases, and 13 bases separated the two germline ends. Germline V gives CDR1 SGHSA, CDR2 FRNQAP. This CDR3 is built from 14 residues.